This T cell receptor beta chain was recovered during a study of blood T cell repertoires in COVID-19 (dated by TCRdb to between 2020 and 2021). For context, the study as a whole: Samples covering the acute and convalescent phases of COVID-19 were provided by collaborators in the United States, Italy and Spain. The prospective study material was composed of cDNA or gDNA derived from T cells, B-cell-depleted T cells, or PBMCs. Subjects who had been exposed to COVID-19, were actively infected with it, or had recovered from it provided the deeply sampled blood TCRbeta repertoires that made up the dataset. The repertoires were released in a freely available public database meant as a resource for research on the immune response to SARS-CoV-2. The samples were drawn from two sources: the first 160 participants of the ongoing ImmuneRACE study, and some 1,300 subjects contributed by 6 global collaborators. A de-identified subject ID, COVID-19 status, age in years and sex were almost always included in the sample metadata. Where available, HLA class I and class II types were taken from metadata supplied by the sample provider and were not determined by assay-based typing. What the study reported, not specific to this receptor: Clinical and demographic metadata were provided uncurated, with the amount varying by source and participant.

Points on this clone: What this receptor recognizes is not known. Per-base qualities were not stored, and no clone one base away is much larger.

In the prospective study, participants were 18 to 89 years old, resided in approximately 22 geographic areas of the United States, and were enrolled through a virtual design. Cohort assignment in the prospective study relied on participant-reported clinical history from a screening survey and a study questionnaire. Recovered participants in ImmuneRACE Cohort 3 were defined as having two consecutive negative NP/OP PCR tests, clearance from a healthcare professional, or resolution of symptoms. In the prospective study, mobile phlebotomists collected whole blood, serum and a nasopharyngeal or oropharyngeal swab from each participant. Over a roughly two-month period, participants in the prospective study had the option of providing additional blood draws and questionnaires. Before DNA extraction, blood samples from the prospective study were shipped at room temperature or frozen. The immunoSEQ Assay, a bias-controlled multiplex PCR, was used to amplify TCRbeta CDR3 regions from genomic DNA. As for the original processing: The number of nucleated cells in each sample was estimated from the amplification of reference gene primers within the assay. To quantify the absolute abundance of each unique TCRbeta CDR3 rearrangement, sequence reads were collapsed and filtered. For each sample, productive Simpson clonality was calculated as the square root of Simpson's diversity index across productive rearrangements. TCRdb's version of the immuneACCESS table is confined to in-frame rearrangements and falls short of the full clone set. An unresolved V gene accounts for under half of the shortfall where checked; the remainder is of unknown origin. That table gives V, J and clone size, and the DNA gave D and trimming. The sample table shows hundreds of thousands of clones, and around 86% are seen once. The top ten clonotypes cover roughly 1.7% of the sample.

The CDR3 has 18 amino acids, counting the end cysteine and phenylalanine. Only CDR3 DNA remains: 54 bases, in frame from the first base. The germline V end is reduced by 2 bases and the J end by 2 bases; junction bases left unmatched: 11. CDR1 and CDR2 (LGHDT, YNNKEL) derive from the germline V gene (reference sequence). The source is a man aged 35 to 55 who had recovered from COVID-19. Sequencing was carried out using PBMCs or T cells enriched from blood (not recorded which). This receptor chain uses TRBV3-1 (or the pseudogene TRBV3-2) and TRBJ1-3; TRBD1 aligns with 8 central bases. The DNA is TGTGCCAGCAGCCAAAGGGTGACAGGGGTGATGACTGGAAACACCATATATTTT. Translation gives CASSQRVTGVMTGNTIYF.